One sample yielded the 14 T cell receptor beta chains listed below, sequenced in a study of T cell repertoires in cytomegalovirus infection. TCRdb itself ran the reads through MiXCR, one entry per CDR3 protein. The sample records over 150,000 distinct CDR3 sequences, about 18% being singletons. Specimen: CD8+ T cells from PBMCs. These receptors came from a human donor in good health (CMV status not recorded). Some clones in this sample may be carry-over from other donors' samples.

The J gene is TRBJ1-1, the V gene TRBV7-2; D not certain. V was trimmed by 5 bases and J by 1 base, leaving 23 bases between them. The CDR3 is 18 residues long. Germline V gene sequence: CDR1 SGHTA, CDR2 FQGNSA. The CDR3, as DNA: TGTGCCAGCAGCCCCCTGACTTTTTTGATAGACGGGAACACTGAAGCTTTCTTT. Residues: CASSPLTFLIDGNTEAFF.

The chain combines TRBV5-5 with TRBJ2-4; 10 nucleotides match TRBD2. V lost 0 bases, J lost 0 bases, and 3 bases stayed unmatched. The germline gives CDR1 SGHKS, CDR2 YYEKEE (reference sequence). The CDR3 runs 17 residues. The DNA of the CDR3 is TGTGCCAGCAGCTTGGATGCTAGCGGGGGAGCCAAAAACATTCAGTACTTC. Its translation is CASSLDASGGAKNIQYF.

This clonotype was seen more than once but under ten times. The CDR3 protein is CASTASGGNEQFF. DNA of the CDR3: TGTGCCAGCACGGCTAGCGGGGGGAATGAGCAGTTCTTC. This chain uses TRBV27 with TRBJ2-1; 11 bases match TRBD2. Germline assignment: CDR1 MNHEY and CDR2 SMNVEV (reference sequence). The CDR3 extends over 13 amino acids. The trim removed 7 bases at V and 7 bases at J, leaving 3 bases unmatched.

This clonotype was detected only a few times. This chain links TRBV12-3 or TRBV12-4 with TRBJ2-4; unclear D gene. The V and J ends lost 2 bases and 6 bases respectively, with 17 bases between them. The CDR3 length is 16 residues. Here the CDR3 reads CASSLILTAGINIQYF. In nucleotides, the CDR3 is TGTGCCAGCAGTTTAATCCTCACAGCTGGCATAAACATTCAGTACTTC.

This clonotype was seen repeatedly, ten times or more. The CDR3 reads CASSFSGLAGDPTDTQYF. CDR3 coding DNA: TGTGCCAGCAGTTTCTCAGGACTAGCGGGGGACCCCACAGATACGCAGTATTTT. The chain employs TRBV28 and TRBJ2-3, with TRBD2 identical over 13 bases. Trimming at V came to 3 bases and at J to 2 bases, leaving 8 bases not matched to a gene. Germline CDR1 and CDR2: MDHEN and SYDVKM. The CDR3 runs to 18 residues. Full variable domain (missing parts from reference TRBV28 and TRBJ2-3): DVKVTQSSRYLVKRTGEKVFLECVQDMDHENMFWYRQDPGLGLRLIYFSYDVKMKEKGDIPEGYSVSREKKERFSLILESASTNQTSMYLCASSFSGLAGDPTDTQYFGPGTRLTVL.

This clonotype showed up just a few times. The CDR3 region has the DNA TGTGCCAGCAGCTTAGGCAACTCCTACGAGCAGTACTTC. Translation gives CASSLGNSYEQYF. The chain recombines TRBV7-4 with TRBJ2-7, with unresolved D. The CDR3 consists of 13 residues. Per the germline V gene, CDR1 is SGHVT and CDR2 is SQSDAQ. The V end was cut by 1 base, the J end by 0 bases, with 4 bases between.

The genes are TRBV7-2 and TRBJ2-2; 7 bases fit TRBD1. V lost 1 base and J lost 3; bases outside the gene matches: 5. The CDR3 is 16 amino acids. Germline CDR1 SGHTA, CDR2 FQGNSA. CDR3 nucleotide sequence: TGTGCCAGCAGCTTAGGGCGGCAGGGGGACACCGGGGAGCTGTTTTTT. It yields the protein CASSLGRQGDTGELFF. Together with reference TRBV7-2 and TRBJ2-2, the CDR3 gives the full variable domain: GAGVSQSPSNKVTEKGKDVELRCDPISGHTALYWYRQSLGQGLEFLIYFQGNSAPDKSGLPSDRFSAERTGGSVSTLTIQRTQQEDSAVYLCASSLGRQGDTGELFFGEGSRLTVL.

This clonotype was seen ten or more times. The chain uses TRBV7-8 and TRBJ1-2, with 10 positions matching TRBD1. The germline V gene has CDR1 SGHVS and CDR2 FQNEAQ. CDR3 length equals 17 residues. Losses at the gene ends were 5 bases for V and 4 bases for J; bases not matched to a gene: 13. As DNA, the CDR3 is TGTGCCAGCAGCACTCCGGGGGACAGGGGAGGAGGCTATGGCTACACCTTC. The encoded protein is CASSTPGDRGGGYGYTF.

This clonotype showed up just a few times. The CDR3 here is CASSFSITTSEDNEQFF. Written as DNA, the CDR3 is TGTGCCAGCAGTTTCTCTATAACGACTAGCGAAGACAATGAGCAGTTCTTC. The chain couples TRBV2 to TRBJ2-1; TRBD2 agrees at 8 bases. V lost 5 bases, J lost 5 bases, and 14 bases stayed unmatched. This CDR3 spans 17 amino acids. In germline, CDR1 is SNHLY, CDR2 FYNNEI.

The V call is TRBV7-9, the J call TRBJ1-1; D unclear. Germline-derived CDR1 and CDR2 are SEHNR and FQNEAQ (reference sequence). This CDR3 region has 14 residues. The V end lost 1 base, the J end lost 1 base, and 7 bases lay between the germline ends. The CDR3 protein is CASSLVGENTEAFF. Here the CDR3 DNA reads TGTGCCAGCAGCTTAGTTGGTGAGAACACTGAAGCTTTCTTT.

This clonotype has more than one count but fewer than ten. The chain carries TRBV29-1 and TRBJ2-3, with 9 bases lining up with TRBD2. The CDR3 runs to 15 residues. CDR1 is SQVTM and CDR2 is ANQGSEA in the germline V gene. Trimming at V came to 4 bases and at J to 2 bases, leaving 7 bases not matched to a gene. This CDR3 is CSVAPSGVFTDTQYF. The CDR3 DNA sequence: TGCAGCGTTGCCCCTAGCGGGGTATTCACAGATACGCAGTATTTT.

This clonotype showed up just a few times. The chain combines TRBV7-3 with TRBJ2-1; tentatively, D is TRBD1 (5 bases). Germline V gene data show CDR1 as SGHTA and CDR2 as FQGTGA. Deletions cut 5 bases from V and 8 bases from J, with 19 bases between. This CDR3 contains 15 residues. The CDR3 coding sequence is TGTGCCAGCAGCAATCAGGGTTTACCTAGGGATGAGCAGTTCTTC. It yields the protein CASSNQGLPRDEQFF.

The chain links TRBV2 to TRBJ2-2; no definite D call. Germline V gene data show CDR1 as SNHLY and CDR2 as FYNNEI. The CDR3 length is 15 residues. Trimming took off 3 bases at V and 1 base at J, with 9 bases between the two ends. The CDR3 here is CASSDPTENTGELFF. In nucleotides, the CDR3 is TGTGCCAGCAGTGATCCAACAGAGAACACCGGGGAGCTGTTTTTT.

The sample holds a few counts of this clonotype. V usage is TRBV20-1 and J usage is TRBJ2-7, with D perhaps TRBD2 (6 bases). Germline V gene data show CDR1 as DFQATT and CDR2 as SNEGSKA (reference sequence). V lost 6 bases and J lost 7, with 22 bases in between. The CDR3 runs to 14 residues. CDR3 residues: CSAPKPGVVGEQYF. CDR3 sequence (DNA): TGCAGTGCCCCTAAACCGGGGGTCGTAGGGGAGCAGTACTTC.